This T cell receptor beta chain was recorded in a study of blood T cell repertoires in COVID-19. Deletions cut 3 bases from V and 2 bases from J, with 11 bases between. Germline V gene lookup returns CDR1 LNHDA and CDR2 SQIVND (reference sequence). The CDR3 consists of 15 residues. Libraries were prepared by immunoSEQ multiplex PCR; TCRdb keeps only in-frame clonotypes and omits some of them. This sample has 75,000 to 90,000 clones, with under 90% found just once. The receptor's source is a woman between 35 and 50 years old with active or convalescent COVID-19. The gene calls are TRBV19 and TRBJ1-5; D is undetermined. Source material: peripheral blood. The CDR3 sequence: CASSIHLEGNQPQHF. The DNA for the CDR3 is TGTGCCAGTAGTATTCACCTGGAGGGCAATCAGCCCCAGCATTTT.